What follows are 19 T cell receptor beta chains derived from one specimen sequenced in a study of CD8+CD57+ T cells in acquired aplastic anemia. The patients chosen for sequencing had shown expansion of CD8+CD57+ cells (detected by flow cytometry). TCR beta VDJ and CDR3 profiling used genomic DNA as template. A single record per CDR3 protein comes from TCRdb applying MiXCR to the reads. This repertoire shows approximately 260,000 distinct CDR3 sequences, 82% found once; its top ten account for approximately 40%. Sequencing used sorted CD4+, CD8+, or CD8+CD57+ T cells (not recorded which) from PBMCs. The receptors come from a human donor with aplastic anemia.

This sequence joins TRBV11-2 and TRBJ2-3; the D gene is possibly TRBD2 (6 bases). V lost 5 bases to trimming and J lost 6 bases, with 15 bases between them. The CDR3 loop spans 14 amino acids. Germline lookup yields CDR1 SGHAT and CDR2 FQNNGV. Here the CDR3 DNA reads TGTGCCAGCAGCGCCTTACTAGCCCCCGATACGCAGTATTTT. Residues: CASSALLAPDTQYF.

Regarding this clonotype: At one end the junction does not follow the germline gene, possibly because of a read error. This sequence joins TRBV7-6 and TRBJ1-2; D may be TRBD1 (5 bases). The CDR3 is made up of 16 amino acids. Looked up from germline, CDR1 is SGHVS and CDR2 is FNYEAQ. The CDR3 DNA reads as TGTGCCAGCAGCTCGGAGAGGGGCCGTTCACCATATGACTACGGGTTC. This gives the protein CASSSERGRSPYDYGF.

The chain employs TRBV24-1 and TRBJ2-1, with D possibly matching TRBD2 (6 bases). The CDR3 consists of 12 residues. Trimming stripped 8 bases from V and 5 bases from J, with 9 bases between. Germline V gene sequence: CDR1 KGHDR, CDR2 SFDVKD. CDR3 sequence (DNA): TGTGCCACCAAGACTAGTAACAATGAGCAGTTCTTC. Its translation: CATKTSNNEQFF.

Remarks on this clonotype: The CDR3 does not close with the conserved phenylalanine or tryptophan, likely indicating a read error. The DNA is omitted, as the CDR3 cannot be located on it reliably, and the CDR3 follows TCRdb's listing. This sequence joins TRBV7-8 and TRBJ2-3. The CDR3 spans 13 amino acids, including both terminal residues. Germline CDR1 reads SGHVS; CDR2 reads FQNEAQ. CDR3 residues: CASSLAGSHNTQY.

Notes on this clonotype: It is unclear where the CDR3 begins or ends on the DNA, so no DNA is shown, and the CDR3 is as TCRdb lists it. The chain uses TRBV2 and TRBJ1-1; TRBD1, as called in the table, went unchecked against the DNA. Germline V gene data show CDR1 as SNHLY and CDR2 as FYNNEI. The CDR3 adds up to 17 amino acids, both ends counted. CDR3 region: CASSDGGIHGQYFGPGF.

Comments on this clonotype: At one end the junction does not follow the germline gene, possibly because of a read error. The chain combines TRBV9 with TRBJ1-1; a possible D gene is TRBD1 (5 bases). Germline V gene lookup returns CDR1 SGDLS and CDR2 YYNGEE. The CDR3 is made up of 15 amino acids. Here the CDR3 DNA reads TGTGCCAGCAGCGCCGATCTTACAGGAAACACTGAAGCTTATTTT. Residues: CASSADLTGNTEAYF.

This clonotype was recorded only once. Lacking the conserved final phenylalanine or tryptophan, this CDR3 likely reflects a read error. It is unclear where the CDR3 begins or ends on the DNA, so no DNA is shown, and the CDR3 is as TCRdb lists it. The gene calls are TRBV7-9 and TRBJ2-1; the DNA was not used to check the table's D call, TRBD2. The CDR3 adds up to 13 amino acids, both ends counted. CDR1 is SEHNR and CDR2 is FQNEAQ in the germline V gene (reference sequence). The CDR3 loop reads CASSHGGVPAGVC.

A note on this clonotype: A read error is likely, as this CDR3 ends without the conserved phenylalanine or tryptophan. The DNA is omitted, as the CDR3 cannot be located on it reliably, and the CDR3 follows TCRdb's listing. The chain has TRBV7-2 and TRBJ1-1; TRBD1 is the table's D call and was not checked against the DNA. The CDR3 is 13 amino acids in total, end residues counted. CDR1 is SGHTA and CDR2 is FQGNSA in the germline V gene. The CDR3: CASSLTTGREAYY.

On this clonotype itself: At one boundary the junction diverges from the germline segment, which might be a read error. The chain employs TRBV7-8 and TRBJ2-3; tentative D call: TRBD2 (5 bases). Germline CDR1 is SGHVS and CDR2 is FQNEAQ. The CDR3 length is 14 residues. CDR3 amino acids: CASSLAGDPEALYF. DNA for the CDR3: TGTGCCAGCAGCTTAGCGGGAGACCCCGAAGCGCTGTACTTT.

As for this clonotype: No conserved phenylalanine or tryptophan ends this CDR3, so it is likely a read error. This sequence joins TRBV7-9 and TRBJ2-1; 7 bases map to TRBD2. Germline lookup yields CDR1 SEHNR and CDR2 FQNEAQ (reference sequence). Losses at the gene ends were 3 bases for V and 12 bases for J; bases not matched to a gene: 14. This CDR3 has 15 amino acids. CDR3 in DNA: TGTGCCAGCAGCTTCGGGACTGGGGGGGGAGATACGCAGTTCCTC. It specifies CASSFGTGGGDTQFL.

A single count supports this clonotype. The conserved phenylalanine or tryptophan normally closing the CDR3 is absent here, so this likely arose from a read error. No DNA is shown, since the ends of the CDR3 on it are uncertain; the CDR3 is the one TCRdb lists. This chain connects TRBV7-9 to TRBJ2-3; TRBD1, as called in the table, went unchecked against the DNA. The CDR3 is made up of 13 amino acids, end residues included. Germline CDR1 SEHNR, CDR2 FQNEAQ (reference sequence). CDR3 loop: CASSVGGPGRYDL.

The rearrangement links TRBV10-3 to TRBJ1-6; D call uncertain. This CDR3 is built from 14 residues. V was clipped by 7 bases and J by 10 bases, with 17 bases between them. CDR1 and CDR2 (germline): ENHRY, SYGVKD. The CDR3 DNA sequence: TGTGCCATCAAGGAGGCAGGAGGTCACTCACCCCTCCACTTT. It encodes CAIKEAGGHSPLHF.

The chain joins TRBV15 to TRBJ2-7; D might be TRBD2 (7 bases). Trimming left V 5 bases short and J 5 bases short, with 16 bases between. This CDR3 is built from 14 residues. Germline V gene data show CDR1 as LNHNV and CDR2 as YYDKDF (reference sequence). CDR3 DNA: TGTGCCACCAGCGGCGGGGGCCTCGAAGACGAGCAGTACTTC. This codes for CATSGGGLEDEQYF.

The V call is TRBV7-2, the J call TRBJ2-7; D gene uncertain. CDR3 length equals 18 residues. V lost 0 bases and J lost 6, with 24 bases in between. CDR1 is SGHTA and CDR2 is FQGNSA in the germline V gene. The CDR3 bases are TGTGCCAGCAGCTTAGCTCGAGGTCCCGATACCCAGTATTGCGAGCAGTACGTC. Translating gives CASSLARGPDTQYCEQYV.

This clonotype was observed once. The CDR3 end shows no conserved phenylalanine or tryptophan, and so a read error is likely. Because the CDR3's place on the DNA is in doubt, the DNA is left out and the CDR3 is given as listed by TCRdb. The chain is built from TRBV7-3 and TRBJ2-5; TRBD1, the table's D call, lacks a check against the DNA. The CDR3 spans 15 residues, counting both ends. Germline CDR1 and CDR2: SGHTA and FQGTGA. This CDR3 reads CASSTEKGAQETHYC.

The chain couples TRBV9 to TRBJ1-2; no firm D call. The V gene lost 4 bases and the J gene lost 3 bases, with 19 bases spanning the gap. Germline CDR1 is SGDLS and CDR2 is YYNGEE. This CDR3 comprises 16 residues. The CDR3, as DNA: TGTGCCAGCAGCTCACGGTCAGAGACGCAGTACTATGGCTACACCTTC. Its protein product is CASSSRSETQYYGYTF.

This clonotype was counted once. This CDR3 fails to terminate in the conserved phenylalanine or tryptophan, so it likely reflects a read error. The DNA is omitted, as the CDR3 cannot be located on it reliably, and the CDR3 follows TCRdb's listing. The chain carries TRBV7-9 and TRBJ1-1. Germline assignment: CDR1 SEHNR and CDR2 FQNEAQ (reference sequence). The CDR3 is 13 residues long, ends included. The CDR3 loop is CASSSMQLEETQY.

With regard to this clonotype: Germline is not matched at one junction end, which may reflect a read error. The V gene is TRBV7-3, the J gene TRBJ2-1; D is unclear. Germline V CDR1 and CDR2: SGHTA, FQGTGA. CDR3 size: 17 residues. The DNA of the CDR3 is TGCGCCAGCAGCCAAGATCGGGCGTCTAGCTCCTACAATGAGCAGTTCTTC. Translation: CASSQDRASSSYNEQFF. The full variable domain, in which reference TRBV7-3 and TRBJ2-1 provide the parts outside the CDR3, is GAGVSQTPSNKVTEKGKYVELRCDPISGHTALYWYRQSLGQGPEFLIYFQGTGAADDSGLPNDRFFAVRPEGSVSTLKIQRTERGDSAVYLCASSQDRASSSYNEQFFGPGTRLTVL.

The V call is TRBV7-3, the J call TRBJ1-6; D is unclear. The CDR3 spans 12 residues. V was cut by 4 bases and J by 10 bases, with 8 bases left in between. The germline V gene encodes CDR1 SGHTA and CDR2 FQGTGA. The CDR3 DNA follows: TGTGCCAGCAGCTCCCTGGGGTCACCCCTCCACTTT. It codes for CASSSLGSPLHF.